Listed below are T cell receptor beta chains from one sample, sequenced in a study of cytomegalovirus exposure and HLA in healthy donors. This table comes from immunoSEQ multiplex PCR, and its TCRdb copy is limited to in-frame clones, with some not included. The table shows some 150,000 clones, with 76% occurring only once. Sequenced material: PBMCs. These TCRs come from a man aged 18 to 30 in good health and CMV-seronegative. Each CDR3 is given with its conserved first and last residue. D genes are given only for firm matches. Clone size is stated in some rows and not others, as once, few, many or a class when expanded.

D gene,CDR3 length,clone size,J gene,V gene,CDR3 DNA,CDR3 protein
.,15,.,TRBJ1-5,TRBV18,TGTGCCAGCTCACCCGCGCGGGGGATCAATCAGCCCCAGCATTTT,CASSPARGINQPQHF
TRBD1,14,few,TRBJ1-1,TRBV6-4,TGTGCCAGCAGCCCGGGACAGGGATCCACTGAAGCTTTCTTT,CASSPGQGSTEAFF
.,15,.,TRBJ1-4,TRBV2,TGTGCCAGCACGGAAAAGACCATACGAGGTGAAAAACTGTTTTTT,CASTEKTIRGEKLFF
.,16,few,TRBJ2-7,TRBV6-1,TGTGCCAGCAGTGAAGGCAGGGTAGCGGTAACCTACGAGCAGTACTTC,CASSEGRVAVTYEQYF
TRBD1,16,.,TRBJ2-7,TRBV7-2,TGTGCCAGCAGCTTTTCCGGGACAGGGGGCGTCTACGAGCAGTACTTC,CASSFSGTGGVYEQYF
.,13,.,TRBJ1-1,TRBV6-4,TGTGCCAGCAGTGCGAAGGGGAACACTGGAGCTTTCTTT,CASSAKGNTGAFF
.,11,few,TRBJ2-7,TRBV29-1,TGCAGCGTGGGGAGGGGGGCCGAGCAGTACTTC,CSVGRGAEQYF
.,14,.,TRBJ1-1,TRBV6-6,TGTGCCAGCAGTTACTCCTGGGGGGGCGAGGGAGCTTTCTTT,CASSYSWGGEGAFF
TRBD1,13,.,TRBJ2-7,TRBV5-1,TGCGCCAGCAGCGTGGGGGACAGATTCGAGCAGTACTTC,CASSVGDRFEQYF
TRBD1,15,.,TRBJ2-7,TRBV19,TGTGCCAGTAGTATAGAGACAGGGGTCAGCTACGAGCAGTACTTC,CASSIETGVSYEQYF